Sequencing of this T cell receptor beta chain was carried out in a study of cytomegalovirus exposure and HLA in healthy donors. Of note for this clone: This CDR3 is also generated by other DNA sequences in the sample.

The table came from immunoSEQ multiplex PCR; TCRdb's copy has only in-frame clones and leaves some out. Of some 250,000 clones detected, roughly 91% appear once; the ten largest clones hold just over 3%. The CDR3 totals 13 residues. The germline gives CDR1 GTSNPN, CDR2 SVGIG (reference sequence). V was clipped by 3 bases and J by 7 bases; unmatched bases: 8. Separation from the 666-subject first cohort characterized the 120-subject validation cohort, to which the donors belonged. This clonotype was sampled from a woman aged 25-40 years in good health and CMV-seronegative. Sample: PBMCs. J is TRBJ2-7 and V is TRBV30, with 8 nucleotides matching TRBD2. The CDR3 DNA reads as TGTGCCTGGAGCGTGGGGGCGGGAGGTGAGCAGTACTTC. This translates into CAWSVGAGGEQYF.